Listed below are T cell receptor beta chains from one sample, sequenced in a study of vaccination and CD4 T cells after COVID-19. For these receptors, no antigen is known. One entry per CDR3 protein, called by TCRdb with MiXCR from the PCR reads. The repertoire holds roughly 6,800 distinct CDR3 sequences, with about 40% as singletons. The source material was CD4+ T cells from blood, cultured in vitro. All receptors derive from a human donor in good health. The CDR3 runs from the conserved cysteine through the conserved F or W. A D gene is named only where the DNA matches it firmly. Part of the rows lack a size; the others show once, few, many or a class for expanded clones.

>TRBJ2-1|-|15|TRBD1|TRBV12-3/TRBV12-4
CASSHDRGPLNEQFF
TGTGCCAGCAGTCACGACAGGGGGCCCCTCAATGAGCAGTTCTTC
>TRBJ2-6|-|17|-|TRBV12-5
CASGKDLRDTGANVLTF
TGTGCTAGTGGTAAGGACCTTCGGGACACTGGGGCCAACGTCCTGACTTTC
>TRBJ1-1|-|14|-|TRBV14
CASSLVGSNTEAFF
TGTGCCAGCAGCCTAGTAGGGTCGAACACTGAAGCTTTCTTT
>TRBJ1-1|-|13|-|TRBV6-1
CASSLTRDTEAFF
TGTGCCAGCAGCCTAACAAGGGACACTGAAGCTTTCTTT
>TRBJ1-2|-|13|-|TRBV29-1
CSLYRGDNYGYTF
TGCAGCCTTTACCGGGGGGACAACTATGGCTACACCTTC
>TRBJ2-5|-|14|TRBD2|TRBV10-3
CAISSGGAAETQYF
TGTGCCATCAGTTCCGGGGGGGCCGCAGAGACCCAGTACTTC
>TRBJ1-1|medium-sized|15|-|TRBV14
CASSQVAGADTEAFF
TGTGCCAGCAGCCAAGTGGCAGGGGCCGACACTGAAGCTTTCTTT
>TRBJ2-5|-|15|-|TRBV10-3
CAISESGWGKETQYF
TGTGCCATCAGTGAGAGCGGGTGGGGTAAAGAGACCCAGTACTTC
>TRBJ1-2|few|13|-|TRBV18
CASSPRGVEGYTF
TGTGCCAGCTCACCAAGAGGGGTGGAAGGCTACACCTTC
>TRBJ1-1|few|14|-|TRBV5-6
CASSLRRLNTEAFF
TGTGCCAGCAGCTTGAGACGGTTGAACACTGAAGCTTTCTTT
>TRBJ2-7|-|13|-|TRBV12-3/TRBV12-4
CASSGYGLGEQYF
TGTGCCAGCAGTGGGTACGGGTTGGGCGAGCAGTACTTC
>TRBJ2-7|few|16|TRBD2|TRBV10-1
CASSPSGSGGIYEQYF
TGCGCCAGCAGCCCTTCTGGTAGCGGGGGGATCTACGAGCAGTACTTC
>TRBJ2-7|-|13|-|TRBV12-3/TRBV12-4
CASRPGPTYEQYF
TGTGCCAGCAGGCCGGGACCTACCTACGAGCAGTACTTC
>TRBJ1-1|once|14|-|TRBV27
CASSFFDRNTEAFF
TGTGCCAGCAGTTTCTTCGACAGGAATACTGAAGCTTTCTTT
>TRBJ2-6|-|17|-|TRBV6-5
CASSYSPIMSGANVLTF
TGTGCCAGCAGTTACTCGCCGATTATGTCTGGGGCCAACGTCCTGACTTTC
>TRBJ1-5|-|12|-|TRBV19
CASSYNNQPQHF
TGTGCCAGTTCCTACAACAATCAGCCCCAGCATTTT
>TRBJ1-6|-|14|TRBD1|TRBV5-8
CASSSGQPNSPLHF
TGTGCCAGCAGCTCGGGACAGCCTAATTCACCCCTCCACTTT
>TRBJ2-2|-|15|-|TRBV7-3
CASSPAQENTGELFF
TGTGCCAGCAGTCCAGCCCAGGAAAACACCGGGGAGCTGTTTTTT
>TRBJ1-5|-|16|-|TRBV2
CASSELGIYSNQPQHF
TGTGCCAGCAGTGAATTAGGGATTTATAGCAATCAGCCCCAGCATTTT
>TRBJ1-2|few|14|-|TRBV10-1
CASSQGTNGYGYTF
TGCGCCAGCAGTCAAGGAACTAACGGCTATGGCTACACCTTC
>TRBJ2-1|-|12|-|TRBV6-1
CASYKVAAEQFF
TGTGCCAGCTATAAGGTGGCGGCTGAGCAGTTCTTC
>TRBJ1-3|-|15|-|TRBV6-5
CASSYPFPSGNTIYF
TGTGCCAGCAGTTACCCGTTCCCCTCTGGAAACACCATATATTTT
>TRBJ2-1|-|15|TRBD2|TRBV29-1
CSVEGVGLAGNEQFF
TGCAGCGTTGAAGGGGTTGGACTAGCGGGCAATGAGCAGTTCTTC
>TRBJ1-2|-|18|TRBD1|TRBV3-1
CASSPSSGTGTTNYGYTF
TGTGCCAGCAGCCCCTCATCCGGGACAGGGACAACTAACTATGGCTACACCTTC
>TRBJ1-1|-|15|-|TRBV5-1
CASSLIVAENTEAFF
TGCGCCAGCAGCTTAATTGTGGCGGAGAACACTGAAGCTTTCTTT
>TRBJ1-3|-|12|-|TRBV6-1
CASSREGDTIYF
TGTGCCAGCAGCCGGGAAGGGGACACCATATATTTT
>TRBJ1-2|-|12|-|TRBV20-1
CSARGGVDGYTF
TGCAGTGCTAGGGGAGGGGTAGACGGCTACACCTTC
>TRBJ1-6|-|15|-|TRBV3-1
CASTPWGVDGSPLHF
TGTGCCAGCACCCCGTGGGGGGTCGACGGTTCACCCCTCCACTTT
>TRBJ2-1|-|13|-|TRBV9
CASGASREYGQFF
TGTGCCAGCGGCGCCTCCCGGGAGTATGGGCAGTTCTTC
>TRBJ1-6|few|13|-|TRBV7-3
CASSFMRGTPLHF
TGTGCCAGCAGCTTTATGAGGGGAACACCCCTCCACTTT
>TRBJ2-3|-|11|-|TRBV2
CASRSTDTQYF
TGTGCCAGCCGCTCGACGGATACGCAGTATTTT
>TRBJ1-2|-|14|TRBD1|TRBV12-3/TRBV12-4
CASSTTGVYGGYTF
TGTGCCAGCAGTACGACAGGGGTGTACGGTGGCTACACCTTC
>TRBJ1-1|-|12|-|TRBV7-3
CASGPGHTEAFF
TGTGCCAGCGGTCCGGGACACACTGAAGCTTTCTTT
>TRBJ2-5|-|15|-|TRBV7-3
CASSLRGGPQETQYF
TGTGCCAGCAGCTTAAGGGGGGGCCCCCAAGAGACCCAGTACTTC
>TRBJ2-3|few|14|-|TRBV2
CASRPASGFNTQYF
TGTGCCAGCCGACCAGCATCTGGTTTTAATACGCAGTATTTT
>TRBJ2-5|-|15|-|TRBV6-5
CASSYMETGRETQYF
TGTGCCAGCAGTTACATGGAAACAGGGCGGGAGACCCAGTACTTC
>TRBJ1-2|once|16|TRBD1|TRBV6-5
CASSYTSTPGQRGYTF
TGTGCCAGCAGTTACACTTCAACTCCGGGACAGAGGGGCTACACCTTC
>TRBJ2-7|-|14|TRBD1|TRBV7-2
CASSFDRGSGWQYF
TGTGCCAGCAGCTTCGACAGGGGGTCTGGGTGGCAGTACTTC
>TRBJ2-1|few|17|-|TRBV20-1
CSARDLGVGSSYNEQFF
TGCAGTGCTAGAGATCTCGGGGTTGGGAGCTCCTACAATGAGCAGTTCTTC
>TRBJ1-6|-|13|-|TRBV20-1
CSARVAYNSPLHF
TGCAGTGCTAGAGTGGCCTATAATTCACCCCTCCACTTT
>TRBJ1-1|few|14|-|TRBV30
CAWTLNTGGAEAFF
TGTGCCTGGACCCTAAATACCGGGGGGGCTGAAGCTTTCTTT
>TRBJ1-5|-|12|-|TRBV12-5
CASGLQDQPQHF
TGTGCTAGTGGTCTCCAGGATCAGCCCCAGCATTTT
>TRBJ1-2|-|14|TRBD1|TRBV23-1
CASKPGGSGYGYTF
TGCGCCAGCAAACCAGGGGGCTCGGGCTATGGCTACACCTTC
>TRBJ1-5|-|12|TRBD1|TRBV29-1
CSVRTGGQPQHF
TGCAGCGTTAGGACAGGGGGTCAGCCCCAGCATTTT
>TRBJ2-4|large|14|TRBD2|TRBV20-1
CSAIAGVTKNIQYF
TGCAGTGCTATAGCGGGGGTTACCAAAAACATTCAGTACTTC
>TRBJ1-3|-|11|-|TRBV7-8
CASSTWSTIYF
TGTGCCAGCAGCACATGGAGCACCATATATTTT
>TRBJ1-6|medium-sized|16|TRBD1|TRBV2
CASRSSGTGRNSPLHF
TGTGCCAGCAGATCGTCCGGGACAGGGCGTAATTCACCCCTCCACTTT
>TRBJ1-5|-|14|TRBD1|TRBV5-5
CASRGGQGGQPQHF
TGTGCCAGCAGGGGGGGACAGGGGGGCCAGCCCCAGCATTTT
>TRBJ1-1|-|12|-|TRBV20-1
CSARRGNTEAFF
TGCAGTGCTAGGCGCGGGAACACTGAAGCTTTCTTT
>TRBJ2-1|-|16|-|TRBV2
CASRRGGPSSYNEQFF
TGTGCCAGCAGAAGGGGAGGCCCTAGCTCCTACAATGAGCAGTTCTTC
>TRBJ1-2|-|14|TRBD1|TRBV29-1
CSVEGRGLNYGYTF
TGCAGCGTTGAAGGCAGGGGGCTTAACTATGGCTACACCTTC
>TRBJ2-1|-|15|-|TRBV6-2/TRBV6-3
CASSYYRDLLDEQFF
TGTGCCAGCAGTTACTACCGGGACCTTCTGGATGAGCAGTTCTTC
>TRBJ1-1|few|12|-|TRBV19
CASSEGFTEAFF
TGTGCCAGTAGTGAGGGGTTCACTGAAGCTTTCTTT
>TRBJ2-7|-|14|-|TRBV27
CASSLSSLQSEQYF
TGTGCCAGCAGTTTATCCAGTCTTCAAAGCGAGCAGTACTTC
>TRBJ1-2|-|13|-|TRBV7-9
CASSLDGGNGYTF
TGTGCCAGCAGCTTAGACGGGGGCAATGGCTACACCTTC
>TRBJ2-1|-|12|-|TRBV5-4
CASSKDFNEQFF
TGTGCCAGCAGCAAGGACTTCAATGAGCAGTTCTTC
>TRBJ2-5|few|16|TRBD2|TRBV30
CAWSMGSGGLGETQYF
TGTGCCTGGAGTATGGGTAGCGGGGGCCTAGGAGAGACCCAGTACTTC
>TRBJ2-2|-|16|TRBD2|TRBV29-1
CSVQSTKGLDSGELFF
TGCAGCGTTCAATCCACAAAAGGACTAGATTCCGGGGAGCTGTTTTTT